This T cell receptor (beta chain) originates from a study of identical twins. Each CDR3 protein is one row after TCRdb ran MiXCR on the 5' RACE reads. The table includes about 570,000 distinct CDR3 sequences, roughly 9.5% detected once. This sample was also put to use in a study of yellow fever vaccine responses in identical twins.

This sequence originates from a woman younger than 35 in good health. The source material was PBMCs.

The CDR3 is CASSRREVRNTGELFF. The CDR3 DNA follows: TGTGCCAGCAGCCGCAGGGAGGTGAGGAACACCGGGGAGCTGTTTTTT. The genes are TRBV11-2 and TRBJ2-2; D is perhaps TRBD2 (6 bases). Per the germline V gene, CDR1 is SGHAT and CDR2 is FQNNGV. Trimming pared 5 bases from V and 1 base from J, leaving 14 bases between. CDR3 length: 16 amino acids.